This T cell receptor (beta chain) came from a study of prognosis after radiotherapy for stage I lung cancer. Researchers used two-round multiplex PCR to amplify TCR beta CDR3 starting from genomic DNA. Gene-specific primers for each TRBV and TRBJ gene drove first-round PCR. One entry per CDR3 protein results from TCRdb running MiXCR on the multiplex PCR reads. The sample holds about 15,000 distinct CDR3 sequences, around 29% seen once. This clonotype came up many times. The junction had 8 bases not matched to a gene; V was cut back by 4 bases and J by 1 base. The V gene's germline CDR1 is MNHEY and CDR2 SVGAGI. CDR3 length: 18 amino acids.

The V and J genes are TRBV6-5 and TRBJ2-2; 11 bases fit TRBD2. This TCR came from a donor aged 50 or older with non-small cell lung cancer. The specimen comprised PBMCs, sampled before or after stereotactic body radiation therapy (not recorded which). CDR3 coding DNA: TGTGCCAGCAGTTTTACTAGCGGGAGACCCAAGAACACCGGGGAGCTGTTTTTT. The encoded protein is CASSFTSGRPKNTGELFF.